A single T cell receptor (beta chain) is shown here with its context. Its antigen is as yet unknown. Here immunoSEQ multiplex PCR was the method, and the copy in TCRdb shows in-frame clones only, minus some. The table records some 62,000 clones, 79% of them present only once. CDR1 is MRHNA, CDR2 SNTAGT, per germline. V lost 4 bases and J lost 4, with 11 bases in between. The CDR3 is made up of 14 amino acids. The data were taken from a study of OX40 agonist ivuxolimab in advanced cancers. Broader study findings: In CD8+ T cells, expanded clones were on average more numerous than in CD4+.

The sample consisted of CD4+ or CD8+ T cells sorted from blood, taken in a trial of the OX40 agonist ivuxolimab. This TCR came from an adult with an advanced solid tumor such as melanoma, head and neck, liver or kidney cancer. This sequence joins TRBV6-4 and TRBJ2-1; D is uncertain. This CDR3 is CASSAGPLYNEQFF. The CDR3 DNA reads as TGTGCCAGCAGTGCCGGTCCCCTTTACAATGAGCAGTTCTTC.